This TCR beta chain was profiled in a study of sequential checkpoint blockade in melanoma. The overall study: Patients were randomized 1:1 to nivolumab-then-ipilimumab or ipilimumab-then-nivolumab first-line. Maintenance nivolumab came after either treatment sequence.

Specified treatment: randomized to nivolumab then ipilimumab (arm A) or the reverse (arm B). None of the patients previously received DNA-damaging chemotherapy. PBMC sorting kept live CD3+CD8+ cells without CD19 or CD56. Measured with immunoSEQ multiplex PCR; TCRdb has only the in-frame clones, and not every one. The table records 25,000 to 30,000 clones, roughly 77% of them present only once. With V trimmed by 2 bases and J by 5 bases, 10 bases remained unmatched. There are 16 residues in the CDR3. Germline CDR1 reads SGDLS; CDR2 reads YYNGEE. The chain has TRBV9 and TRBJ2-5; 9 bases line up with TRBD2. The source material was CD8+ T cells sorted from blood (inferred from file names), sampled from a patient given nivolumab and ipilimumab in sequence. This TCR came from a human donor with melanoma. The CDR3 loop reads CASSVSGGLSGETQYF. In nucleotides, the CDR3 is TGTGCCAGCAGCGTGAGCGGGGGGCTCTCAGGGGAGACCCAGTACTTC.